This TCR beta chain was sequenced during a study of blood T cell repertoires in COVID-19. The sample holds one count of this clone. Sequencing was performed with immunoSEQ multiplex PCR; in TCRdb, only in-frame clones are kept and a portion is missing. Among approximately 190,000 clones listed, less than 90% were seen once. The length of the CDR3 is 13 residues. Trimming cost V 8 bases and J 5 bases, with 12 bases left between them. Germline loops: CDR1 SGHTA, CDR2 FQGNSA. Sequencing was performed on peripheral blood. V gene TRBV7-2 combines with J gene TRBJ1-4; possible D gene TRBD1, 5 bases. This receptor was taken from a human donor in a cohort sampled during active COVID-19. CDR3 region: CASEAGLNEKLFF. CDR3 nucleotides: TGTGCCAGCGAAGCGGGACTGAATGAAAAACTGTTTTTT.